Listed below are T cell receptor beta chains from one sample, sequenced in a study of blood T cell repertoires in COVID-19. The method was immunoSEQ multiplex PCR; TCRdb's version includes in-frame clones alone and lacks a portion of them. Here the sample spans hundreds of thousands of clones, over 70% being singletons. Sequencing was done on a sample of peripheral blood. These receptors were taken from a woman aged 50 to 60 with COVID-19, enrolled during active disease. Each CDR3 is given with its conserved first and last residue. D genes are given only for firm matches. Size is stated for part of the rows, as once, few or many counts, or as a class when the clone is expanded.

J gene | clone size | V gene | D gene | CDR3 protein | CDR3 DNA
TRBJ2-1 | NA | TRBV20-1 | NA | CSAGRGSEQFF | TGCAGTGCTGGAAGGGGGAGTGAGCAGTTCTTC
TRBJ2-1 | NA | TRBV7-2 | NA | CASSLSSGGNEQFF | TGTGCCAGCAGCTTGTCTTCAGGGGGGAATGAGCAGTTCTTC
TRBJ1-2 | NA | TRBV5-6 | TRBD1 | CASSPLGQSANYGYTF | TGTGCCAGCAGCCCACTGGGACAGTCAGCTAACTATGGCTACACCTTC
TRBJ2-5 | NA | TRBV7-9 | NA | CASSFTGFQETQYF | TGTGCCAGCAGCTTCACGGGTTTCCAAGAGACCCAGTACTTC
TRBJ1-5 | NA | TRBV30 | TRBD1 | CAWSIYRGQPQHF | TGTGCCTGGAGTATATACAGGGGTCAGCCCCAGCATTTT
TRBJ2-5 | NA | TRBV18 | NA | CASSSRGGSRETQYF | TGTGCCAGCTCATCACGTGGGGGCTCCCGGGAGACCCAGTACTTC
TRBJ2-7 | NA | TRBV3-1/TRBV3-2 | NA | CASSQDQTEATYEQYF | TGTGCCAGCAGCCAAGATCAAACCGAAGCAACCTACGAGCAGTACTTC
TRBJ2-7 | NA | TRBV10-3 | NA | CAIRQGHEQYF | TGTGCCATCAGACAGGGACACGAGCAGTACTTC
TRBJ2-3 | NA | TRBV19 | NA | CASSIPRTEDTQYF | TGTGCCAGTAGTATTCCCCGGACTGAAGATACGCAGTATTTT
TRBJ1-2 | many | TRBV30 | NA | CAWSSTGGNYGYTF | TGTGCCTGGAGTTCTACGGGAGGGAACTATGGCTACACCTTC
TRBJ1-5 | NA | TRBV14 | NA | CASSQTAGVRNQPQHF | TGTGCCAGCAGCCAAACCGCAGGGGTGAGGAATCAGCCCCAGCATTTT
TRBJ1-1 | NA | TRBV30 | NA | CAWIYDRSNTEAFF | TGTGCCTGGATTTACGACAGATCGAACACTGAAGCTTTCTTT
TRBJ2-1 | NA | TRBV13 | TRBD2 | CASRRLAGANEQFF | TGTGCCAGCAGAAGACTAGCGGGAGCTAATGAGCAGTTCTTC
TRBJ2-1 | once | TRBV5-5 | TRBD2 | CASSLWLAGSNEQFF | TGTGCCAGCAGCTTGTGGCTAGCGGGAAGTAATGAGCAGTTCTTC
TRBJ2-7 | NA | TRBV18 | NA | CASSPTVPYEQYF | TGTGCCAGCTCACCAACGGTTCCCTACGAGCAGTACTTC
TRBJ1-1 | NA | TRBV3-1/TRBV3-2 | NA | CASSQTPWTASNTEAFF | TGTGCCAGCAGCCAAACGCCTTGGACAGCCTCGAACACTGAAGCTTTCTTT
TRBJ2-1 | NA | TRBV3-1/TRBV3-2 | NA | CASSQDLGSKYNEQFF | TGTGCCAGCAGCCAAGATCTCGGGAGTAAGTACAATGAGCAGTTCTTC
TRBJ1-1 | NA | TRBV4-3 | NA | CASSQEHNTEAFF | TGCGCCAGCAGCCAAGAACATAACACTGAAGCTTTCTTT
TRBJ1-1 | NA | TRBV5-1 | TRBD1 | CASSWTGDTEAFF | TGCGCCAGCAGCTGGACAGGGGACACTGAAGCTTTCTTT
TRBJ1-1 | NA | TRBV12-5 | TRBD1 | CASGLSVLGTGNTEAFF | TGTGCTAGTGGTTTGTCGGTCCTAGGGACAGGTAACACTGAAGCTTTCTTT
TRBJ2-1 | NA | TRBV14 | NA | CASSLLLATYNEQFF | TGTGCCAGCAGCCTCTTACTAGCCACCTACAATGAGCAGTTCTTC
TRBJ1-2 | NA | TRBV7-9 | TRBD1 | CASSLASPTGGYTF | TGTGCCAGCAGCTTAGCATCCCCGACAGGGGGCTACACCTTC
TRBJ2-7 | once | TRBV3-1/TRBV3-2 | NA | CASSQDPGLYEQYF | TGTGCCAGCAGCCAAGATCCGGGACTCTACGAGCAGTACTTC
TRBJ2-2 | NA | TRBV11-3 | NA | CASSLDPRGTGELFF | TGTGCCAGCAGCTTAGACCCTCGGGGCACCGGGGAGCTGTTTTTT
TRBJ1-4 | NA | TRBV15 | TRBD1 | CATSRIRQGYEKLFF | TGTGCCACCAGCAGAATCAGACAGGGGTATGAAAAACTGTTTTTT
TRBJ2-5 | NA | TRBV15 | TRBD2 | CATSRTSGMRETQYF | TGTGCCACCAGCAGGACTAGCGGGATGAGAGAGACCCAGTACTTC
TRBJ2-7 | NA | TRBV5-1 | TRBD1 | CASSQTTGANVEQYF | TGCGCCAGCAGCCAAACCACAGGGGCGAACGTCGAGCAGTACTTC
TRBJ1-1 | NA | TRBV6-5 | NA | CASSYSGGRPEAFF | TGTGCCAGCAGTTACTCGGGGGGGCGTCCTGAAGCTTTCTTT
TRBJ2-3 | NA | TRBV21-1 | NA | CASSRGTSVSPDTQYF | TGTGCCAGCAGCAGGGGGACTAGCGTGAGCCCAGATACGCAGTATTTT
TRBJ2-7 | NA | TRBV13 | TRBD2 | CASSPKLKGAGRYEQYF | TGTGCCAGCAGCCCGAAATTGAAGGGAGCGGGACGCTACGAGCAGTACTTC
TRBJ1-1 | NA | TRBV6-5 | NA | CASKDFVRWLAFF | TGTGCCAGCAAGGACTTTGTCCGTTGGTTAGCTTTCTTT
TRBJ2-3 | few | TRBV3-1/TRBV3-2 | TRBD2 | CASSQAKLAGADTQYF | TGTGCCAGCAGCCAGGCGAAACTAGCGGGAGCAGATACGCAGTATTTT
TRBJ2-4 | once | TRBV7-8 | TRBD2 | CASSLGASGKNIQYF | TGTGCCAGCAGCTTAGGGGCTAGCGGAAAAAACATTCAGTACTTC
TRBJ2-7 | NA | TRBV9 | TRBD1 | CASSATRTGGVYEQYF | TGTGCCAGCAGCGCTACCCGGACAGGGGGTGTTTACGAGCAGTACTTC
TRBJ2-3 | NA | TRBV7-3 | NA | CASSLIPGTDTQYF | TGTGCCAGCAGCTTAATCCCAGGCACAGATACGCAGTATTTT
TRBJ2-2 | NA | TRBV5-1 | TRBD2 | CASSRRSGRALTGELFF | TGCGCCAGCAGCAGGCGTAGCGGGAGGGCCCTCACCGGGGAGCTGTTTTTT
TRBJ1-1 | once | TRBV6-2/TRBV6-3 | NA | CASSYDWGGLAFF | TGTGCCAGCAGTTACGACTGGGGGGGGTTGGCTTTCTTT
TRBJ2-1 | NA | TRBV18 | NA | CASSLRTDPNEQFF | TGTGCCAGCTCACTACGGACAGATCCCAATGAGCAGTTCTTC
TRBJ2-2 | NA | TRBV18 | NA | CASSSGPTGELFF | TGTGCCAGCTCATCAGGGCCCACCGGGGAGCTGTTTTTT
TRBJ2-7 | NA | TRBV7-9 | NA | CASSLKSGSYEQYF | TGTGCCAGCAGCTTAAAATCGGGGTCGTACGAGCAGTACTTC
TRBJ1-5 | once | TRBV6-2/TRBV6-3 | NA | CASSYAGTGKRNQPQHF | TGTGCCAGCAGTTACGCAGGAACAGGGAAACGCAATCAGCCCCAGCATTTT
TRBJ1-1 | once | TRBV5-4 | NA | CASSQGRRTEAFF | TGTGCCAGCAGCCAGGGGCGACGGACTGAAGCTTTCTTT
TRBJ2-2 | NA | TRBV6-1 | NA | CASSEAGTRNTGELFF | TGTGCCAGCAGTGAAGCCGGGACACGGAACACCGGGGAGCTGTTTTTT
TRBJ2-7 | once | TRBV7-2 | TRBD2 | CASSLIGTREYEQYF | TGTGCCAGCAGCTTAATTGGGACTAGAGAATACGAGCAGTACTTC
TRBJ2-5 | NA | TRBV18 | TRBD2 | CASSRGGQETQYF | TGTGCCAGCTCACGCGGGGGACAAGAGACCCAGTACTTC
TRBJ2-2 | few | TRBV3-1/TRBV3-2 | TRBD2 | CASSQDDSGRTGELFF | TGTGCCAGCAGCCAAGATGATAGCGGGAGGACCGGGGAGCTGTTTTTT
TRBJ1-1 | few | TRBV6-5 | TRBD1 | CASSHLDREPFF | TGTGCCAGCAGTCATCTGGACAGGGAACCTTTCTTT
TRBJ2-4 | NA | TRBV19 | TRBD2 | CASSIEGLAGVSKNIQYF | TGTGCCAGTAGTATAGAGGGCCTAGCGGGAGTTTCGAAAAACATTCAGTACTTC
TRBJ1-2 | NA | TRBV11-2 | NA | CASSLGRGEANYGYTF | TGTGCCAGCAGCTTGGGCAGGGGTGAAGCTAACTATGGCTACACCTTC
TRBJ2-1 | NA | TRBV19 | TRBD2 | CASSKREGPTFF | TGTGCCAGCTCTAAGCGGGAGGGCCCTACGTTCTTC
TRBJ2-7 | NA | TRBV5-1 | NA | CASSLEGTIYEQYF | TGCGCCAGCAGCTTGGAGGGGACAATCTACGAGCAGTACTTC
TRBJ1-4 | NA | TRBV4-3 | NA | CASSQGRGRDTNEKLFF | TGCGCCAGCAGCCAAGGTCGTGGCAGGGACACCAATGAAAAACTGTTTTTT
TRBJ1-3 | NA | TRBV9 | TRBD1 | CASSVEGGTGNTIYF | TGTGCCAGCAGCGTAGAAGGGGGCACTGGAAACACCATATATTTT
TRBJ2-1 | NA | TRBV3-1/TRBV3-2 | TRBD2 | CASSQGVHRGRVDYNEQFF | TGTGCCAGCAGCCAAGGAGTCCACCGCGGGAGGGTGGACTACAATGAGCAGTTCTTC
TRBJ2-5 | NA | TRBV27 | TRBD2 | CASSLGLAGVWGEGETQYF | TGTGCCAGCAGTTTGGGGCTAGCGGGAGTGTGGGGAGAAGGAGAGACCCAGTACTTC
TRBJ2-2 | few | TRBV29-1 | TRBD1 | CSVRQGPVNTGELFF | TGCAGCGTTAGACAGGGGCCGGTGAACACCGGGGAGCTGTTTTTT